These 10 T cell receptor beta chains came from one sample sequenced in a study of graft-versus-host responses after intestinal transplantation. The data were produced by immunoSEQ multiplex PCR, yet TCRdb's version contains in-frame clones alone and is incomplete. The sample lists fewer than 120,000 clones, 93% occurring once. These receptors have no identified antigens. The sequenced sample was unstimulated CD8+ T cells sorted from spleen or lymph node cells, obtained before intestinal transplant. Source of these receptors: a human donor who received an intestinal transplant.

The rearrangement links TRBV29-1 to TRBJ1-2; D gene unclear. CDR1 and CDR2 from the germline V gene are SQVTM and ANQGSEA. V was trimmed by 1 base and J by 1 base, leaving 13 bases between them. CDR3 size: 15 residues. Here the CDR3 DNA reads TGCAGCGTTGAAGGCGGAGCGATAGTTAACTATGGCTACACCTTC. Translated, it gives CSVEGGAIVNYGYTF. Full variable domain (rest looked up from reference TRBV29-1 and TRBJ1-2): SAVISQKPSRDICQRGTSLTIQCQVDSQVTMMFWYRQQPGQSLTLIATANQGSEATYESGFVIDKFPISRPNLTFSTLTVSNMSPEDSSIYLCSVEGGAIVNYGYTFGSGTRLTVV.

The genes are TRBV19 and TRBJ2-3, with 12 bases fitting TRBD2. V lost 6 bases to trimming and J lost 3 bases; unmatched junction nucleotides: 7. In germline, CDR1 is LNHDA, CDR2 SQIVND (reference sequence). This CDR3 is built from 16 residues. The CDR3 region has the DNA TGTGCCAGTAGCCCGACTAGCGGGAGTCGGACAGATACGCAGTATTTT. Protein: CASSPTSGSRTDTQYF.

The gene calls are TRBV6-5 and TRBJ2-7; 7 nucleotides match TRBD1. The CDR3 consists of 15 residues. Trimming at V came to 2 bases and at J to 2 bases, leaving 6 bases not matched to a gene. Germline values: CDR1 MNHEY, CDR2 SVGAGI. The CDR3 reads CASSYETGQTYEQYF. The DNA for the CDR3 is TGTGCCAGCAGTTACGAGACAGGGCAGACCTACGAGCAGTACTTC.

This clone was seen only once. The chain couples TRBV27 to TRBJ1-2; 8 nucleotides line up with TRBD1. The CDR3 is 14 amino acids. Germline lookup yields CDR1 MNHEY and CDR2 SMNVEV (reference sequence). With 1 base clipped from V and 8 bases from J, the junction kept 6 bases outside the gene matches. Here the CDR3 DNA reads TGTGCCAGCAGTTTATGGACAGGGAGTGGCGGCTACACCTTC. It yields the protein CASSLWTGSGGYTF.

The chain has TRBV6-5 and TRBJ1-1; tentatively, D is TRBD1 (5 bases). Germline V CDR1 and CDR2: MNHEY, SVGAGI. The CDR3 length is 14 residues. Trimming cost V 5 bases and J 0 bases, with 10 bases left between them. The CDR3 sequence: CASSGWGVNTEAFF. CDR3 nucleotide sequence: TGTGCCAGCAGTGGTTGGGGGGTGAACACTGAAGCTTTCTTT.

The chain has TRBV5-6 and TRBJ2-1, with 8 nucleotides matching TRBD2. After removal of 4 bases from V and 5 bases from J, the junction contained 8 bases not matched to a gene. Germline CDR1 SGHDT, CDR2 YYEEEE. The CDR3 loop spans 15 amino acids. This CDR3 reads CASSMIRTSHNEQFF. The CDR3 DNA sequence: TGTGCCAGCAGCATGATCCGGACTAGCCACAATGAGCAGTTCTTC.

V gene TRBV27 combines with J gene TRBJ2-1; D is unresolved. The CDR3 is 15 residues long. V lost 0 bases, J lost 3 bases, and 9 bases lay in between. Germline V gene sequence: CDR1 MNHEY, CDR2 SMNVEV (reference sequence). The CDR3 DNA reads TGTGCCAGCAGTTTATCCGGGTCCCTCTACAATGAGCAGTTCTTC. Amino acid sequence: CASSLSGSLYNEQFF.

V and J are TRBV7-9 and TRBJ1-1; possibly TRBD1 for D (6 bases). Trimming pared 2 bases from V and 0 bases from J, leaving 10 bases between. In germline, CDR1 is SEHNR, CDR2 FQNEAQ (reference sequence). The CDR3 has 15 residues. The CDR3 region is CASSLRGYMNTEAFF. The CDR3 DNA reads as TGTGCCAGCAGCTTAAGGGGGTATATGAACACTGAAGCTTTCTTT.

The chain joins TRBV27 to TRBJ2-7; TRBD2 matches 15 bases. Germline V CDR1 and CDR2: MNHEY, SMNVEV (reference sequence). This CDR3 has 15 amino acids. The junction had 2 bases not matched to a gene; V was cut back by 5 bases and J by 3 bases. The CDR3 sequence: CASSPGLAGGYEQYF. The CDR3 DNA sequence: TGTGCCAGCAGTCCGGGACTAGCGGGAGGCTACGAGCAGTACTTC.

CDR3 coding DNA: TGCGCCAGCAGCCAAGTTGGAAGCTCCTACAATGAGCAGTTCTTC. Protein product: CASSQVGSSYNEQFF. J is TRBJ2-1 and V is TRBV4-1; no definite D call. The CDR3 is 15 amino acids. V was pared by 1 base and J by 0 bases, with 7 bases between. CDR1 and CDR2 (germline): MGHRA, YSYEKL.